Below, one T cell receptor beta chain is given with its context. This specimen belongs to a study of blood T cell repertoires in COVID-19. Study-level information: Samples taken during acute and convalescent COVID-19 were collected in the United States, Italy and Spain. T cells, B-cell-depleted T cells, or PBMCs supplied cDNA or gDNA.

This CDR3 has 13 amino acids. Trimming pared 6 bases from V and 6 bases from J, leaving 14 bases between. Germline CDR1 GTSNPN, CDR2 SVGIG (reference sequence). Original methodology: Nucleated cell number was recorded as an estimate derived from reference gene primer amplification. Clones were read by immunoSEQ multiplex PCR, and TCRdb kept only the in-frame ones, dropping some. The V and J calls and clone size are taken from that table; D and trimming were inferred from the DNA. This table has more than 150,000 clones, roughly nine tenths appearing once. The chain has TRBV30 and TRBJ2-2, with TRBD1 as a possible D gene (6 bases). Material for sequencing was peripheral blood. The receptor comes from a man between 65 and 85 years old with active or convalescent COVID-19. CDR3 bases: TGTGCCTGCGGGGAACAGGGACCCGGGGAGCTGTTTTTT. Its protein is CACGEQGPGELFF.